This T cell receptor beta chain was found in a study of regulatory T cells in long-lasting Graves disease. Building the TCR beta libraries relied on iRepertoire HTBI primers, and CDR3 regions underwent Arm-PCR. TCRdb analysed the multiplex PCR reads with MiXCR anew, one entry per CDR3 protein. Here the sample spans 400,000 to 550,000 distinct CDR3 sequences, roughly 17% being singletons. Stated time point: newly diagnosed GD, antithyroid drugs for less than 3 months. Making the TCR library involved RNA that had been extracted from PBMCs. This clonotype came up a few times. CDR1 and CDR2 from the germline V gene are KGHDR and SFDVKD. CDR3 size: 14 residues. V lost 4 bases and J lost 9, with 15 bases in between. These sequences were also reported in another study, on T cells in Graves' hyperthyroidism and ophthalmopathy.

The sample in question was peripheral blood mononuclear cells (PBMCs), obtained at new diagnosis, from a patient treated with antithyroid drugs. The TCR sequence derives from a woman in her thirties with Graves disease. The chain is built from TRBV24-1 and TRBJ2-1; possible D gene TRBD2, 6 bases. CDR3 protein: CATSDPGTHSEQFF. In nucleotides, the CDR3 is TGTGCCACCAGTGACCCCGGGACTCACAGTGAGCAGTTCTTC.